This T cell receptor (beta chain) was profiled in a study of cytomegalovirus exposure and HLA in healthy donors. Study results and caveats: Association of a missense DCLRE1C variant with TCR beta V- and J-gene trimming was reported in a later analysis.

Primers: 60 Vbeta forward and 13 Jbeta reverse. The data were produced by immunoSEQ multiplex PCR, yet TCRdb's version contains in-frame clones alone and is incomplete. The sample yields 60,000 to 90,000 clones, around 70% seen once. Details on this clone: Antigen specificity is unknown.

After removal of 5 bases from V and 7 bases from J, the junction contained 13 bases not matched to a gene. Germline V gene data show CDR1 as MNHEY and CDR2 as SMNVEV (reference sequence). The CDR3 contains 18 residues. Sequencing was carried out using PBMCs. The rearrangement uses TRBV27 and TRBJ2-1; 14 positions match TRBD2. The clonotype originates from a man aged 40-50 years in good health and CMV-seropositive. In nucleotides, the CDR3 is TGTGCCAGCAGTCCCATCCTCTCGACTAGCGGGGGGGCGAATGAGCAGTTCTTC. This encodes CASSPILSTSGGANEQFF.